Listed below are T cell receptor beta chains from one sample, sequenced in a study of vaccination effects on CD4 cells after COVID-19. The antigens for these receptors are not known. Repertoires were generated with immunoSEQ multiplex PCR, while TCRdb's copy carries only in-frame clones and drops some. There are about 16,000 clones in the sample; around 64% occur only once, and 8% to 9.5% lies in the top ten. Sequenced material: CD4+ T cells from PBMCs cultured with SARS-CoV-2 spike peptides, taken after COVID-19 vaccination. All receptors derive from a human donor who received a COVID-19 vaccine. CDR3s include the opening cysteine and the closing phenylalanine or tryptophan.

CDR3aa: CASSARYAMNTEAFF
j_gene: TRBJ1-1
v_gene: TRBV2

CDR3aa: CASSLRRAGPDTQYF
j_gene: TRBJ2-3
v_gene: TRBV7-6

CDR3aa: CASSPRRAFNTGELFF
j_gene: TRBJ2-2
v_gene: TRBV11-2

CDR3aa: CASSTTGGDGYTF
j_gene: TRBJ1-2
v_gene: TRBV19

CDR3aa: CASSEHQPGGSGNTIYF
j_gene: TRBJ1-3
v_gene: TRBV6-1

CDR3aa: CASSLERDQPQHF
j_gene: TRBJ1-5
v_gene: TRBV5-4

CDR3aa: CASSSGLSYEQYF
j_gene: TRBJ2-7
v_gene: TRBV11-3

CDR3aa: CASSLDRGQGGYTF
j_gene: TRBJ1-2
v_gene: TRBV5-1

CDR3aa: CASSPGNRNNEQFF
j_gene: TRBJ2-1
v_gene: TRBV7-3

CDR3aa: CASSGGRYYGYTF
j_gene: TRBJ1-2
v_gene: TRBV27

CDR3aa: CASSLPIGNSPLHF
j_gene: TRBJ1-6
v_gene: TRBV18

CDR3aa: CASSQMTTLNTEAFF
j_gene: TRBJ1-1
v_gene: TRBV23-1

CDR3aa: CAYPGTGEEDQPQHF
j_gene: TRBJ1-5
v_gene: TRBV30

CDR3aa: CASSLFAGGEQYF
j_gene: TRBJ2-7
v_gene: TRBV7-2

CDR3aa: CASSNSVGEQYF
j_gene: TRBJ2-7
v_gene: TRBV25-1

CDR3aa: CATSDPRGARDDEQFF
j_gene: TRBJ2-1
v_gene: TRBV24-1

CDR3aa: CASRVRHSSYEQYF
j_gene: TRBJ2-7
v_gene: TRBV19

CDR3aa: CASSPLGTQETQYF
j_gene: TRBJ2-5
v_gene: TRBV7-9

CDR3aa: CASSPRLVGTGELFF
j_gene: TRBJ2-2
v_gene: TRBV2

CDR3aa: CASSLAGGAYEQYF
j_gene: TRBJ2-7
v_gene: TRBV27

CDR3aa: CASSQAGELFF
j_gene: TRBJ2-2
v_gene: TRBV3-1/TRBV3-2

CDR3aa: CASSYKWRDGDSPLHF
j_gene: TRBJ1-6
v_gene: TRBV6-5

CDR3aa: CASSPRQGIDGYTF
j_gene: TRBJ1-2
v_gene: TRBV18

CDR3aa: CASRPIAGFSYEQYF
j_gene: TRBJ2-7
v_gene: TRBV6-5

CDR3aa: CASRDRGNTEAFF
j_gene: TRBJ1-1
v_gene: TRBV27

CDR3aa: CATSVWGTGDAGELFF
j_gene: TRBJ2-2
v_gene: TRBV24-1

CDR3aa: CASSPPGQRSNEQFF
j_gene: TRBJ2-1
v_gene: TRBV6-6

CDR3aa: CASSPGQNMNTEAFF
j_gene: TRBJ1-1
v_gene: TRBV18

CDR3aa: CASSLGPGFNTEAFF
j_gene: TRBJ1-1
v_gene: TRBV7-2

CDR3aa: CASSPRTSGESYNEQFF
j_gene: TRBJ2-1
v_gene: TRBV7-6

CDR3aa: CSVEVEVGTEAFF
j_gene: TRBJ1-1
v_gene: TRBV29-1

CDR3aa: CASGGASVSKSYEQYF
j_gene: TRBJ2-7
v_gene: TRBV2

CDR3aa: CASSVGPSGGPYEQYF
j_gene: TRBJ2-7
v_gene: TRBV9

CDR3aa: CASSLSSVMNTEAFF
j_gene: TRBJ1-1
v_gene: TRBV5-1

CDR3aa: CASRTSEQETQYF
j_gene: TRBJ2-5
v_gene: TRBV5-4

CDR3aa: CASSPFARGQPQHF
j_gene: TRBJ1-5
v_gene: TRBV19

CDR3aa: CASSASDTQYF
j_gene: TRBJ2-3
v_gene: TRBV2

CDR3aa: CATEHRGEHYGYTF
j_gene: TRBJ1-2
v_gene: TRBV19

CDR3aa: CARGSAYEQYF
j_gene: TRBJ2-7
v_gene: TRBV5-1

CDR3aa: CASSPPGQANTEAFF
j_gene: TRBJ1-1
v_gene: TRBV18

CDR3aa: CASSPRGNTIYF
j_gene: TRBJ1-3
v_gene: TRBV18

CDR3aa: CASSLGQGGELFF
j_gene: TRBJ2-2
v_gene: TRBV7-7